These 23 T cell receptor beta chains share one sample of origin, sequenced in a study of T cells in Graves' hyperthyroidism and ophthalmopathy. There were TCR beta CDR3 regions amplified from RNA transcripts. In the first-round RT-PCR of the TCR CDR3, the HTBI primer set was used. TCRdb ran MiXCR on the multiplex PCR reads and lists one entry per CDR3 protein. The data contain a few hundred thousand distinct CDR3 sequences, less than 20% of them singletons. The sequenced sample was blood. The source of these receptors is a woman aged 25 to 39 with Graves' hyperthyroidism.

The sample holds a few counts of this clonotype. The chain links TRBV4-3 to TRBJ2-1; 8 bases line up with TRBD2. Losses at the gene ends were 3 bases for V and 10 bases for J; bases not matched to a gene: 5. The germline V gene has CDR1 LGHNA and CDR2 YSLEER. The CDR3 is 13 residues long. CDR3 coding DNA: TGCGCCAGCAGCCAGGGGGTAGCGGGAGAGCAGTTCTTC. Residues: CASSQGVAGEQFF.

This clonotype has a count of ten or more. The chain couples TRBV29-1 to TRBJ2-7; D uncertain. The length of the CDR3 is 12 residues. Germline assignment: CDR1 SQVTM and CDR2 ANQGSEA. V gave up 1 base and J gave up 2 bases, with 6 bases separating them. The CDR3 region is CSVEVRTYEQYF. CDR3 bases: TGCAGCGTTGAAGTCCGCACCTACGAGCAGTACTTC.

About this clonotype itself: A junction boundary mismatches the germline segment, possibly from a read error. V and J are TRBV6-5 and TRBJ2-7; TRBD1 agrees at 8 bases. The CDR3 covers 15 residues. CDR1 is MNHEY, CDR2 SVGAGI, per germline. CDR3 bases: TGTGCCAGGAGTTTGTACGGGACAGGCTACTACGAGCAGTACTTC. Translation gives CARSLYGTGYYEQYF.

This clonotype was counted many times. This chain links TRBV7-2 with TRBJ2-1; the match to TRBD2 covers 11 bases. Germline V CDR1 and CDR2: SGHTA, FQGNSA. The CDR3 is 15 amino acids. Trimming cost V 5 bases and J 10 bases; bases outside gene matches: 10. The DNA of the CDR3 is TGTGCCAGCAGCCGTGGGACTAGCGGACCAACCGAGCAGTTCTTC. Translating gives CASSRGTSGPTEQFF.

The chain couples TRBV6-1 to TRBJ1-2; TRBD1 matches at 8 bases. The CDR3 extends over 17 amino acids. CDR1 is MNHNS, CDR2 SASEGT, per germline. V lost 1 base to trimming and J lost 4 bases; unmatched junction nucleotides: 11. Here the CDR3 DNA reads TGTGCCAGCAGTGAAGTGGGACGACAGGGGACGGGCTATGGCTACACCTTC. It codes for CASSEVGRQGTGYGYTF.

The CDR3 coding sequence is TGTGCCAGCAGCTTAGACCAGGGTTTGGCGGCCTACGAGCAGTACTTC. Residues: CASSLDQGLAAYEQYF. The rearrangement uses TRBV7-6 and TRBJ2-7; a possible D gene is TRBD1 (5 bases). CDR1 and CDR2 from the germline V gene are SGHVS and FNYEAQ. The V end was cut by 1 base, the J end by 2 bases, with 15 bases between. The CDR3 is made up of 16 amino acids.

This clonotype was picked up many times. The V gene is TRBV3-1, the J gene TRBJ1-1, with D unresolved. V was clipped by 0 bases and J by 5 bases, with 10 bases between them. Germline-derived CDR1 and CDR2 are LGHDT and YNNKEL (reference sequence). The CDR3 has 14 amino acids. The CDR3 sequence is CASSQEIGRTEAFF. CDR3 in DNA: TGTGCCAGCAGCCAAGAAATAGGGAGAACTGAAGCTTTCTTT.

The chain combines TRBV4-2 with TRBJ2-7; the D gene is possibly TRBD1 (6 bases). There are 17 residues in the CDR3. CDR1 is LGHNA and CDR2 is YNFKEQ in the germline V gene. V lost 0 bases and J 1 base, leaving 16 bases between the germline ends. CDR3 bases: TGTGCCAGCAGCCAAGAAGATAGAGGACAGTCTTCCTACGAGCAGTACTTC. Translated: CASSQEDRGQSSYEQYF.

The chain has TRBV6-2 or TRBV6-3 and TRBJ2-2, with TRBD2 as a possible D gene (6 bases). This CDR3 has 16 residues. Germline V gene sequence: CDR1 MNHEY, CDR2 SVGEGT. V was shortened by 5 bases and J by 4 bases, with 17 bases between the two germline ends. CDR3 bases: TGTGCCAGCAGTCCCCGGAGGTTCGGGGGCACCGGGGAGCTGTTTTTT. Amino acids: CASSPRRFGGTGELFF.

The chain has TRBV5-1 and TRBJ2-5, with 10 bases identical to TRBD2. CDR3 length equals 14 residues. CDR1 SGHRS and CDR2 YFSETQ come from the germline V gene. Trimming took 1 base from V and 9 from J; bases not matched to a gene: 6. The CDR3 sequence: CASSLTSGARAQYF. CDR3 sequence (DNA): TGCGCCAGCAGCTTGACTAGCGGGGCACGGGCCCAGTACTTC.

This chain connects TRBV11-2 to TRBJ2-1; D possibly corresponds to TRBD2 (6 bases). The CDR3 has 14 residues. V lost 4 bases, J lost 9 bases, and 16 bases lay in between. Germline V gene sequence: CDR1 SGHAT, CDR2 FQNNGV. The CDR3 DNA follows: TGTGCCAGCAGCTCAACCGGGACTCGGGGTGAGCAGTTCTTC. As protein: CASSSTGTRGEQFF.

The CDR3 loop reads CSGLPDYSYSSTDTQYF. CDR3 nucleotides: TGCAGCGGCCTCCCGGACTACTCATACTCTAGCACAGATACGCAGTATTTT. The rearrangement uses TRBV29-1 and TRBJ2-3; the D gene is possibly TRBD2 (6 bases). Germline values: CDR1 SQVTM, CDR2 ANQGSEA. Trimming took 7 bases from V and 0 from J, leaving 23 bases between them. The CDR3 has 17 residues.

CDR3 region: CAWGGGLARREQYF. Here the CDR3 DNA reads TGTGCCTGGGGGGGGGGACTAGCCCGCCGCGAGCAGTACTTC. The chain uses TRBV30 and TRBJ2-7; 9 positions match TRBD2. After removal of 5 bases from V and 6 bases from J, the junction contained 11 bases not matched to a gene. The germline V gene encodes CDR1 GTSNPN and CDR2 SVGIG (reference sequence). The CDR3 totals 14 residues.

V and J are TRBV10-3 and TRBJ2-7; D is unclear. Germline V gene sequence: CDR1 ENHRY, CDR2 SYGVKD. The CDR3 contains 12 residues. The V end was cut by 2 bases, the J end by 6 bases, with 8 bases between. The CDR3 is CAISEGRTEQYF. Written as DNA, the CDR3 is TGTGCCATCAGTGAGGGACGGACCGAGCAGTACTTC.

The chain carries TRBV20-1 and TRBJ2-3; the match to TRBD1 covers 10 bases. Germline values: CDR1 DFQATT, CDR2 SNEGSKA (reference sequence). The CDR3 consists of 12 residues. V lost 6 bases to trimming and J lost 7 bases; unmatched junction nucleotides: 4. The CDR3 DNA is TGCAGTGCGGGACAGGGGTTAAATACGCAGTATTTT. Translated, it gives CSAGQGLNTQYF.

A note on this clonotype: Germline is not matched at one junction end, which may reflect a read error. The V and J genes are TRBV4-3 and TRBJ2-2; no definite D call. Germline lookup yields CDR1 LGHNA and CDR2 YSLEER. The CDR3 consists of 15 residues. CDR3 residues: CANSQGGAVTGELFF. CDR3 nucleotide sequence: TGCGCCAACAGCCAAGGCGGCGCGGTCACCGGGGAGCTGTTTTTT.

The table lists this clonotype with many counts. V is TRBV18 and J is TRBJ2-7; 8 bases align to TRBD1. Germline CDR1 reads KGHSH; CDR2 reads LQKENI. The J segment lost 3 bases and the V segment lost 4 bases, leaving 2 bases of the junction unmatched. This CDR3 contains 13 residues. CDR3 in amino acids: CASSQGQGYEQYF. The CDR3 DNA follows: TGTGCCAGCTCACAAGGACAGGGCTACGAGCAGTACTTC.

This clonotype was seen more than once but under ten times. This sequence joins TRBV7-9 and TRBJ2-7; TRBD1 agrees at 11 bases. The CDR3 extends over 19 amino acids. Germline CDR1 reads SEHNR; CDR2 reads FQNEAQ (reference sequence). The J segment lost 5 bases and the V segment lost 1 base, leaving 16 bases of the junction unmatched. This chain's CDR3 is CASSLGDRGSGLAGDEQYF. The CDR3 bases are TGTGCCAGCAGCTTAGGGGACAGGGGGTCGGGACTAGCCGGTGACGAGCAGTACTTC.

This rearrangement joins TRBV19 to TRBJ2-6; 11 bases line up with TRBD2. In germline, CDR1 is LNHDA, CDR2 SQIVND (reference sequence). CDR3 length equals 19 residues. J lost 1 base, V lost 5 bases, and 10 bases had no gene match. CDR3 in amino acids: CASSSSTSGMNSGANVLTF. DNA for the CDR3: TGTGCCAGTAGTTCATCGACTAGCGGGATGAATTCTGGGGCCAACGTCCTGACTTTC.

This clonotype was found many times. This chain connects TRBV30 to TRBJ2-5; the D gene is possibly TRBD2 (5 bases). This CDR3 comprises 12 residues. CDR1 is GTSNPN and CDR2 is SVGIG in the germline V gene (reference sequence). Trimming stripped 2 bases from V and 5 bases from J, with 9 bases between. CDR3 coding DNA: TGTGCCTGGAGTTCGAGGGTGGAGACCCAGTACTTC. This translates into CAWSSRVETQYF.

This clonotype has ten or more counts. The chain combines TRBV11-1 with TRBJ2-7, with 9 bases aligning to TRBD1. The CDR3 is 15 residues long. The V gene's germline CDR1 is SGHAT and CDR2 FQDESV (reference sequence). Trimming removed 2 bases from V and 6 bases from J; junction bases left unmatched: 8. The CDR3 reads CASSLSGTGYSEQYF. CDR3 nucleotides: TGTGCCAGCAGCTTATCCGGGACAGGGTACTCCGAGCAGTACTTC.

This clonotype was picked up a small number of times. It may be a read error: a sequence one base away is much more abundant. This chain links TRBV5-6 with TRBJ2-2; D is uncertain. This CDR3 comprises 13 residues. Germline V lookup: CDR1 SGHDT, CDR2 YYEEEE. Trimming removed 0 bases at V and 3 bases at J, with 3 bases between. This CDR3 is CASSLEDTGELFF. CDR3 nucleotides: TGTGCCAGCAGCTTGGAGGACACCGGGGAGCTGTTTTTT.

This clonotype has ten or more counts. The V gene is TRBV7-2, the J gene TRBJ2-1; no definite D call. The V and J ends lost 1 base and 2 bases respectively, with 9 bases between them. In germline, CDR1 is SGHTA, CDR2 FQGNSA. This CDR3 is built from 15 residues. CDR3 nucleotide sequence: TGTGCCAGCAGCTTAGACGTCTCCGCCTACAATGAGCAGTTCTTC. This translates into CASSLDVSAYNEQFF. Full variable domain (missing parts from reference TRBV7-2 and TRBJ2-1): GAGVSQSPSNKVTEKGKDVELRCDPISGHTALYWYRQSLGQGLEFLIYFQGNSAPDKSGLPSDRFSAERTGGSVSTLTIQRTQQEDSAVYLCASSLDVSAYNEQFFGPGTRLTVL.